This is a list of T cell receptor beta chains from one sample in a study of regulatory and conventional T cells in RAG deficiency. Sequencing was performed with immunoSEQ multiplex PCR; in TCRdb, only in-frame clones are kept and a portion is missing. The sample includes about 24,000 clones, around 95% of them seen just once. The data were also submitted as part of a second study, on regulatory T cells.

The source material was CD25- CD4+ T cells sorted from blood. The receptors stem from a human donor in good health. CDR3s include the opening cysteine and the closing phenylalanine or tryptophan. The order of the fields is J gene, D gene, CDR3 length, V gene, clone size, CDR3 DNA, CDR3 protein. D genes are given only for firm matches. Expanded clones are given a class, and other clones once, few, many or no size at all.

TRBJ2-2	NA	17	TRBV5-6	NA	TGTGCCAGCAGCTCCCTGGGTGGTGCGGGCAACACCGGGGAGCTGTTTTTT	CASSSLGGAGNTGELFF
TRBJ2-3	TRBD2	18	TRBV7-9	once	TGTGCCAGCAGCTTAGGAGGGGTGCTAGCGGGGGGTCTAGATACGCAGTATTTT	CASSLGGVLAGGLDTQYF
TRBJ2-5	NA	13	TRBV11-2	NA	TGTGCCAGCAGCTCCGCCTGGGGGGTGAGCCAGTACTTC	CASSSAWGVSQYF
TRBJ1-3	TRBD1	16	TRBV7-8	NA	TGTGCCAGCAGCTTCACAGGGGGCGACGGTGGAAACACCATATATTTT	CASSFTGGDGGNTIYF
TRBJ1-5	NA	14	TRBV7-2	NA	TGTGCCAGCAGCCAGGACAGCGGAAATCAGCCCCAGCATTTT	CASSQDSGNQPQHF
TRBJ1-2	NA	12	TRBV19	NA	TGTGCCAGTAGTAAGGACACCCGAGGCTACACCTTC	CASSKDTRGYTF
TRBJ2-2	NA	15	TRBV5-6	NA	TGTGCCAGCAGCTTTCGACGGGTTGAAACCGGGGAGCTGTTTTTT	CASSFRRVETGELFF
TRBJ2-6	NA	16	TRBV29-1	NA	TGCAGCGCCCTCCGTGGGGGCGCTCCTGGGGCCAACGTCCTGACTTTC	CSALRGGAPGANVLTF
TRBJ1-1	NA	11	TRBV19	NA	TGTGCCAGTACAGAAAACACTGAAGCTTTCTTT	CASTENTEAFF
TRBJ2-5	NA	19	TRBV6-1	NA	TGTGCCAGCAGTGAAATCAGGTCGGGGGGACAACAATTCCAAGAGACCCAGTACTTC	CASSEIRSGGQQFQETQYF
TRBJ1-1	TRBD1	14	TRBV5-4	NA	TGTGCCAGCAGCTTGGGACAGGGGGCGCCTGAAGCTTTCTTT	CASSLGQGAPEAFF
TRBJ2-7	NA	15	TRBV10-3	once	TGTGCCATCGGCTCAGGACAGCTGGCTGACTACGAGCAGTACTTC	CAIGSGQLADYEQYF
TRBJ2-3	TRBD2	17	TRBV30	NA	TGTGCCTGGAGTCCCTCACGAACTAGCGCAAGCACAGATACGCAGTATTTT	CAWSPSRTSASTDTQYF
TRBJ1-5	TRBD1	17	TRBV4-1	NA	TGCGCCAGCAGCCGCCGGAGACAGGGGGAAAGCAATCAGCCCCAGCATTTT	CASSRRRQGESNQPQHF
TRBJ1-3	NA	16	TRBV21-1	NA	TGTGCCAGCAGCAAAGGCCAGGGTCGTACGGGAAACACCATATATTTT	CASSKGQGRTGNTIYF
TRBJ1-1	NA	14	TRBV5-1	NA	TGCGCCAGCAGCTCCATACAGGTTAACACTGAAGCTTTCTTT	CASSSIQVNTEAFF